This T cell receptor (beta chain) was documented in a study of cytomegalovirus exposure and HLA in healthy donors. Regarding the study as a whole: Analyzed later, most CMV-associated TCR beta chains appeared HLA-restricted. Most observed TCR sequences were rare, whereas some public TCRs were detected in many donors. Most TCR beta V segments were productive about 87% or about 30% of the time in an earlier analysis.

This CDR3 contains 15 residues. Trimming removed 4 bases at V and 2 bases at J, with 15 bases between. Germline assignment: CDR1 MGHRA and CDR2 YSYEKL. It was with 60 Vbeta and 13 Jbeta primers that the PCR ran. Generated by immunoSEQ multiplex PCR, the TCRdb table keeps only in-frame clones and is missing some. This sample has approximately 61,000 clones; around 82% occur once, and the top ten carry around 7.4%. In the case of this clone: The antigen is not known.

The chain carries TRBV4-1 and TRBJ2-7; the D gene is possibly TRBD2 (5 bases). The receptor comes from a man aged 18 to 29 in good health and CMV-seropositive. Input material: PBMCs. The CDR3 sequence is CASSPRGDSPYEQYF. In DNA form, the CDR3 reads TGCGCCAGCAGCCCCCGGGGAGACTCCCCCTACGAGCAGTACTTC.